The following is a T cell receptor (beta chain) sequence with its context. Its antigen is undetermined. Sequencing used immunoSEQ v3.0 at survey level. TCRdb's table, derived via immunoSEQ multiplex PCR, lists solely in-frame clones and lacks some. The sample carries around 29,000 clones, 85% to 95% recorded once. Germline CDR1 reads GTSNPN; CDR2 reads SVGIG (reference sequence). V was cut by 2 bases and J by 5 bases, with 13 bases left in between. The CDR3 runs to 15 residues. The source of the sample is a study of long-term antiretroviral therapy in people with HIV. Before they underwent DNA extraction, samples held about 0.95-10 million cryopreserved PBMC. Whole-study results and caveats: Whereas controls had wider CDR3 length ranges, HIV repertoires had narrower ones. Dominating the repertoire at all time points were the clones that expanded before ART. On ART adherence, viral resistance or therapy changes, no data were available.

The source of this sequence is a woman aged 40 to 50 with HIV. The J gene is TRBJ1-6, the V gene TRBV30; D uncertain. The source material was unsorted PBMCs, sampled almost 6.6 years after starting antiretroviral therapy. CDR3 sequence (DNA): TGTGCCTGGAGTTCCTCTGGAAGTAATAATTCACCCCTCCACTTT. Translating it yields CAWSSSGSNNSPLHF.